This T cell receptor (beta chain) emerged from a study of OX40 agonist ivuxolimab in advanced cancers. Regarding the study as a whole: The study found that CD8+ T cells averaged more expanded clones than CD4+.

The CDR3 is made up of 14 amino acids. Germline lookup yields CDR1 SGDLS and CDR2 YYNGEE. Trimming removed 2 bases from V and 1 base from J, with 8 bases in between. The method was immunoSEQ multiplex PCR; TCRdb's version includes in-frame clones alone and lacks a portion of them. This sample has 90,000 to 100,000 clones, with about 85% found just once. Turning to this clone: The antigen is undetermined.

The investigators sampled blood at baseline, at cycle 4 day 1, and at cycle 7 day 1. This rearrangement joins TRBV9 to TRBJ2-3; D is ambiguous. This material consisted of CD4+ or CD8+ T cells sorted from blood, taken in a trial of the OX40 agonist ivuxolimab. This receptor was obtained from an adult with an advanced solid tumor such as melanoma, head and neck, liver or kidney cancer. CDR3 protein: CASSVRWGTDTQYF. CDR3 DNA sequence: TGTGCCAGCAGCGTCCGTTGGGGCACAGATACGCAGTATTTT.